This T cell receptor beta chain was observed in a study of OX40 agonist ivuxolimab in advanced cancers. On the study more broadly: At 0.01 to 10 mg/kg, ivuxolimab was administered intravenously to patients every 2 weeks.

TCRdb's table, derived via immunoSEQ multiplex PCR, lists solely in-frame clones and lacks some. The repertoire holds about 38,000 clones, with roughly 82% as singletons. The CDR3 runs to 13 residues. V was clipped by 2 bases and J by 9 bases, with 10 bases between them. Germline V gene lookup returns CDR1 MNHEY and CDR2 SMNVEV (reference sequence). The origin of this receptor is an adult with an advanced solid tumor such as melanoma, head and neck, liver or kidney cancer. This rearrangement joins TRBV27 to TRBJ2-2, with D possibly matching TRBD1 (6 bases). This specimen consisted of CD4+ or CD8+ T cells sorted from blood, obtained in a trial of the OX40 agonist ivuxolimab. CDR3 in amino acids: CASSLTQGRELFF. CDR3 nucleotide sequence: TGTGCCAGCAGTTTAACTCAGGGGCGGGAGCTGTTTTTT.